These 4 T cell receptor beta chains came from one sample sequenced in a study of blood T cell repertoires in COVID-19. Sequenced by immunoSEQ multiplex PCR; TCRdb stores in-frame clones only, minus some. The repertoire includes roughly 330,000 clones, roughly 90% of them detected once, and nearly 6.5% sits in the top ten. Sequenced material: peripheral blood. All receptors derive from a man between 18 and 35 years old who had recovered from COVID-19.

The chain combines TRBV23-1 with TRBJ1-1; unclear D gene. TRBV23-1 is an open reading frame, and its role is uncertain. The CDR3 spans 14 residues. Trimming took 0 bases from V and 3 from J, leaving 8 bases between them. CDR3 nucleotide sequence: TGCGCCAGCAGTCAATCCTCCGGGGACACTGAAGCTTTCTTT. Translated, it gives CASSQSSGDTEAFF.

The J gene is TRBJ2-2, the V gene TRBV2; perhaps TRBD2 as D (6 bases). Germline V gives CDR1 SNHLY, CDR2 FYNNEI. V was pared by 11 bases and J by 3 bases, with 16 bases between. This CDR3 spans 14 amino acids. In DNA, the CDR3 is TGTGCCGGGAGACGCGGGGAAGACACCGGGGAGCTGTTTTTT. It specifies CAGRRGEDTGELFF.

This chain joins TRBV18 and TRBJ2-7; 7 nucleotides align to TRBD1. The germline V gene encodes CDR1 KGHSH and CDR2 LQKENI. The junction had 7 bases not matched to a gene; V was cut back by 4 bases and J by 1 base. CDR3 length: 15 residues. The CDR3, as DNA: TGTGCCAGCTCACTAGGACAGGCGGAATCCTACGAGCAGTACTTC. This translates into CASSLGQAESYEQYF.

This chain joins TRBV6-5 and TRBJ2-1, with 7 positions matching TRBD1. V lost 4 bases, J lost 4 bases, and 7 bases stayed unmatched. The CDR3 has 15 amino acids. Germline CDR1 reads MNHEY; CDR2 reads SVGAGI. As DNA, the CDR3 is TGTGCCAGCAGTTCGACCGGGACAGAATACAATGAGCAGTTCTTC. Its protein product is CASSSTGTEYNEQFF.